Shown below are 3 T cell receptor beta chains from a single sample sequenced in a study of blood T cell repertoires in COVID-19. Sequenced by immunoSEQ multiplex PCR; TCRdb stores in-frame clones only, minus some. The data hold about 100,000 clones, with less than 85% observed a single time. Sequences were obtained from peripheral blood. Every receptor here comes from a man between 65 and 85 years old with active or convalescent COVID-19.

Here the CDR3 DNA reads TGTGCCAGCAGGATGGGACAGAACACCGGGGAGCTGTTTTTT. It specifies CASRMGQNTGELFF. The chain combines TRBV11-2 with TRBJ2-2; possibly TRBD1 for D (6 bases). Germline V gene lookup returns CDR1 SGHAT and CDR2 FQNNGV. Trimming shortened V by 6 bases and J by 1 base, and 9 bases separated the two germline ends. The CDR3 covers 14 residues.

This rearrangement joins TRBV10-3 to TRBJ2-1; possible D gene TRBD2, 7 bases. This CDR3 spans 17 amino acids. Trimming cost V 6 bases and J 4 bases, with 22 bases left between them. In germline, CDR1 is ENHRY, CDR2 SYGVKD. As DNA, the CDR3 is TGTGCCATCAGCGAAAAGCTGGGGGGCGGGGGTTACAATGAGCAGTTCTTC. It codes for CAISEKLGGGGYNEQFF.

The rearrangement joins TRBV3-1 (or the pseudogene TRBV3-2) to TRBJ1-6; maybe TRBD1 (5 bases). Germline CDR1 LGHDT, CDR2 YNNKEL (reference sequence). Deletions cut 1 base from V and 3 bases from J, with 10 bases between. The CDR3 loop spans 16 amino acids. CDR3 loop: CASSQVGVIYNSPLHF. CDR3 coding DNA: TGTGCCAGCAGCCAAGTAGGGGTGATCTATAATTCACCCCTCCACTTT.